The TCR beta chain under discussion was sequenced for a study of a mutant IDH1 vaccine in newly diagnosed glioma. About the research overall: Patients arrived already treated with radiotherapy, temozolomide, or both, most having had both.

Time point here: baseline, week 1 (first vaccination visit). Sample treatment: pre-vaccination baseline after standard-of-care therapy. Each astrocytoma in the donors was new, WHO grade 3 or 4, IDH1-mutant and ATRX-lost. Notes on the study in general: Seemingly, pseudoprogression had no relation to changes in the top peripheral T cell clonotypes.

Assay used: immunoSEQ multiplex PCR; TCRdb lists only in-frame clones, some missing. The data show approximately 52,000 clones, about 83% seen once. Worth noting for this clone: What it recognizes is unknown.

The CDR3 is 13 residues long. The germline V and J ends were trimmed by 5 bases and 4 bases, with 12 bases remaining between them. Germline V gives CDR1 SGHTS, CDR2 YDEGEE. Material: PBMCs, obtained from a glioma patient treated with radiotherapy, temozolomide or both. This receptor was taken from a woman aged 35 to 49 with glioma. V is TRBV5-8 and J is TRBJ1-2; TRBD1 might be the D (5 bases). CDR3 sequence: CASRGWDFYGYTF. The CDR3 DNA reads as TGTGCCAGCAGGGGCTGGGACTTCTATGGCTACACCTTC.